Sequencing of this TCR beta chain was carried out in a study of blood T cells in healthy people across ages. Using a J-beta primer mix together with a sample-barcoded 5' primer, a second PCR was run for 7 to 11 cycles. In TCRdb, the 5' RACE reads were re-called with MiXCR into one record per CDR3 protein. The sample consists of roughly 680,000 distinct CDR3 sequences, over 45% of them appearing once. The germline V gene encodes CDR1 SGHRS and CDR2 YFSETQ. This CDR3 has 13 residues. V was cut by 4 bases and J by 2 bases, with 9 bases left in between. Sequenced sample: blood. The J gene is TRBJ1-2, the V gene TRBV5-1; TRBD1 might be the D (5 bases). The receptor was derived from a woman aged 60-75 years in good health. Written as DNA, the CDR3 is TGCGCCAGCAGCGCCGACAGCAACTATGGCTACACCTTC. It encodes CASSADSNYGYTF.